A selection of T cell receptor beta chains follows, all from one sample in a study of beta chain features in type 1 diabetes. Using immunoSEQ multiplex PCR, the repertoire was profiled, and TCRdb retains in-frame clones only, with some absent. The sample lists about 13,000 clones; about half were seen once. The sequenced sample was stem cell memory CD4+ T cells from blood. These receptors were collected from a man aged 18 to 29 in good health. The CDR3 runs from the conserved cysteine through the conserved F or W. The D gene is left open where the match is weak. Clone size is shown for a subset of rows, as once, few, many or a class of expanded clone.

length: 14; V: TRBV19; D: NA; J: TRBJ2-7; size: NA; DNA: TGTGCCAGTAGTGCCGGGCCCACCCGGGGGGAGCAGTACTTC; CDR3: CASSAGPTRGEQYF
length: 13; V: TRBV30; D: NA; J: TRBJ1-1; size: NA; DNA: TGTGCCTGGAGTGGGGGCCCGAACACTGAAGCTTTCTTT; CDR3: CAWSGGPNTEAFF
length: 11; V: TRBV10-3; D: NA; J: TRBJ2-7; size: NA; DNA: TGTGCCATCCGGGAATCCTACGAGCAGTACTTC; CDR3: CAIRESYEQYF
length: 14; V: TRBV4-2; D: NA; J: TRBJ2-7; size: NA; DNA: TGTGCCAGCAGCCAAGATGCCAGGGACTACGAGCAGTACTTC; CDR3: CASSQDARDYEQYF
length: 15; V: TRBV7-3; D: NA; J: TRBJ2-1; size: NA; DNA: TGTGCCAGCAGCTTAAAGCTACCCTCCTACAATGAGCAGTTCTTC; CDR3: CASSLKLPSYNEQFF
length: 15; V: TRBV18; D: TRBD2; J: TRBJ2-3; size: medium-sized; DNA: TGTGCCAGCGGCGGACTAGCGGGGGATCAGAGGACGCAGTATTTT; CDR3: CASGGLAGDQRTQYF
length: 15; V: TRBV18; D: NA; J: TRBJ1-5; size: NA; DNA: TGTGCCAGCTCACCACCGGCCAATCCCAATCAGCCCCAGCATTTT; CDR3: CASSPPANPNQPQHF
length: 15; V: TRBV4-1; D: NA; J: TRBJ2-7; size: NA; DNA: TGCGCCAGCAGCCAAGGCCCCACAGTCCCCTACGAGCAGTACTTC; CDR3: CASSQGPTVPYEQYF
length: 15; V: TRBV5-5; D: NA; J: TRBJ1-3; size: NA; DNA: TGTGCCAGCAGCTTGAGGGCAGGGGCTGGAAACACCATATATTTT; CDR3: CASSLRAGAGNTIYF
length: 16; V: TRBV6-1; D: NA; J: TRBJ2-5; size: NA; DNA: TGTGCCAGCAGTGAAATCGGACACCCGGTCGGAGAGACCCAGTACTTC; CDR3: CASSEIGHPVGETQYF
length: 14; V: TRBV2; D: NA; J: TRBJ1-2; size: few; DNA: TGTGCCAGCAGTGTTAGGGACACCCTCTATGGCTACACCTTC; CDR3: CASSVRDTLYGYTF
length: 15; V: TRBV6-1; D: TRBD1; J: TRBJ2-7; size: once; DNA: TGTGCCAGCAGTGAAGGACAGGGTTCGCGGTATGGGCAGTACTTC; CDR3: CASSEGQGSRYGQYF
length: 16; V: TRBV27; D: TRBD1; J: TRBJ2-5; size: few; DNA: TGTGCCAGCAGTAAATCCCAGGGGGCGCTGGTAGAGACCCAGTACTTC; CDR3: CASSKSQGALVETQYF
length: 14; V: TRBV7-2; D: NA; J: TRBJ1-6; size: NA; DNA: TGTGCCAGCAGCCTACAGGTGTATAATTCACCCCTCCACTTT; CDR3: CASSLQVYNSPLHF
length: 13; V: TRBV18; D: NA; J: TRBJ1-5; size: NA; DNA: TGTGCCAGCAAAGACGGACTCAATCAGCCCCAGCATTTT; CDR3: CASKDGLNQPQHF
length: 16; V: TRBV18; D: TRBD1; J: TRBJ2-2; size: few; DNA: TGTGCCAGCTCACCAGACGAGGGGGCCTACACCGGGGAGCTGTTTTTT; CDR3: CASSPDEGAYTGELFF
length: 15; V: TRBV29-1; D: TRBD1; J: TRBJ2-3; size: NA; DNA: TGCAGCGTCACCGGACAGGCCTGGGGCACAGATACGCAGTATTTT; CDR3: CSVTGQAWGTDTQYF
length: 15; V: TRBV5-4; D: NA; J: TRBJ2-1; size: NA; DNA: TGTGCCAGCAGCTTGGGGGGCCCTACCTACAATGAGCAGTTCTTC; CDR3: CASSLGGPTYNEQFF
length: 12; V: TRBV29-1; D: TRBD1; J: TRBJ2-1; size: NA; DNA: TGCAGCGGTGGACAGGGGGCTGGTGAGCAGTTCTTC; CDR3: CSGGQGAGEQFF
length: 16; V: TRBV30; D: NA; J: TRBJ1-5; size: NA; DNA: TGTGCCTGGAGTCCCTCTAGGGGGAACGTCCCTCAGCCCCAGCATTTT; CDR3: CAWSPSRGNVPQPQHF
length: 13; V: TRBV7-2; D: NA; J: TRBJ2-7; size: few; DNA: TGTGCCAGCAGATCTACGAGCTCCTACGAGCAGTACTTC; CDR3: CASRSTSSYEQYF
length: 14; V: TRBV5-1; D: TRBD1; J: TRBJ2-3; size: once; DNA: TGCGCCAGCAGCTTGGTTTCAGGGGGCGATACGCAGTATTTT; CDR3: CASSLVSGGDTQYF
length: 16; V: TRBV14; D: TRBD1; J: TRBJ1-5; size: few; DNA: TGTGCCAGCAGCAAATCGGGACAGGGAGGCAATCAGCCCCAGCATTTT; CDR3: CASSKSGQGGNQPQHF
length: 14; V: TRBV6-1; D: TRBD2; J: TRBJ2-3; size: NA; DNA: TGTGCCAGCAGTCCCGGACTAGCGGGTGATACGCAGTATTTT; CDR3: CASSPGLAGDTQYF
length: 16; V: TRBV9; D: TRBD1; J: TRBJ2-1; size: few; DNA: TGTGCCAGCAGTCGGGATGGACAGGGGTCGGGGAATGAGCAGTTCTTC; CDR3: CASSRDGQGSGNEQFF
length: 12; V: TRBV7-6; D: NA; J: TRBJ2-7; size: NA; DNA: TGTGCCAGCAGCCTTACTTTTGGCGAGCAGTACTTC; CDR3: CASSLTFGEQYF
length: 16; V: TRBV15; D: TRBD1; J: TRBJ1-2; size: NA; DNA: TGTGCCACCAGCAGAGATGGTCAGGGGGCATACTATGGCTACACCTTC; CDR3: CATSRDGQGAYYGYTF
length: 14; V: TRBV7-9; D: TRBD1; J: TRBJ2-5; size: NA; DNA: TGTGCCAGCAGCGCAGGACAGGGGGCTGAGACCCAGTACTTC; CDR3: CASSAGQGAETQYF
length: 15; V: TRBV2; D: TRBD1; J: TRBJ1-4; size: NA; DNA: TGTGCCAGCAGTCCAAGGACAGGGGTCCGGGAAAAACTGTTTTTT; CDR3: CASSPRTGVREKLFF
length: 15; V: TRBV6-5; D: NA; J: TRBJ1-4; size: NA; DNA: TGTGCCAGCAGTTACTCGCGGGGGACTAATGAAAAACTGTTTTTT; CDR3: CASSYSRGTNEKLFF
length: 16; V: TRBV7-2; D: TRBD2; J: TRBJ2-5; size: NA; DNA: TGTGCCAGCAGCGTCGCCAGCGGGGCGCTACAAGAGACCCAGTACTTC; CDR3: CASSVASGALQETQYF
length: 13; V: TRBV7-6; D: NA; J: TRBJ2-7; size: NA; DNA: TGTGCCAGCAGCTTAGGTAACATATACGAGCAGTACTTC; CDR3: CASSLGNIYEQYF
length: 13; V: TRBV7-2; D: NA; J: TRBJ1-1; size: NA; DNA: TGTGCCAGCAGCCTATCAATGAACACTGAAGCTTTCTTT; CDR3: CASSLSMNTEAFF
length: 15; V: TRBV30; D: NA; J: TRBJ2-7; size: NA; DNA: TGTGCCTGGAGTCTGGCGGGGGCCTCGTCCTACGAGCAGTACTTC; CDR3: CAWSLAGASSYEQYF
length: 16; V: TRBV7-2; D: TRBD2; J: TRBJ2-7; size: few; DNA: TGTGCCAGCAGCTTATCGGCGGGGGGGAGCTCCTACGAGCAGTACTTC; CDR3: CASSLSAGGSSYEQYF
length: 13; V: TRBV7-9; D: NA; J: TRBJ2-7; size: NA; DNA: TGTGCCAGCTTGCGGCGGGACTCCTACGAGCAGTACTTC; CDR3: CASLRRDSYEQYF
length: 12; V: TRBV25-1; D: TRBD1; J: TRBJ1-2; size: few; DNA: TGTGCCAGCAGCAGGGGGCCCTATGGCTACACCTTC; CDR3: CASSRGPYGYTF